The entry below describes one T cell receptor (beta chain). Its antigen remains unidentified. This CDR3 has 15 amino acids. Between the trimmed V and J ends, which lost 11 bases and 4 bases, there was a span of 22 bases. In germline, CDR1 is MNHEY, CDR2 SVGAGI. This entry is derived from a study of T cells in localized non-small cell lung cancer. Study-level results: Appearance in adjacent lung was seen for a median about 59 of the top 100 tumor clones. Tumor samples were not multi-region, leaving intratumor heterogeneity unexcluded. Uninvolved adjacent lung had more T cell clonality than any other tissue, topping tumor.

Clones were sequenced by immunoSEQ multiplex PCR, and TCRdb holds only the in-frame ones, with some missing. The sample shows some 15,000 clones, approximately 80% of them seen only once. The sample was peripheral blood, taken before any cancer treatment. The sequence derives from a male donor at least 60 years old with stage I lung adenocarcinoma. This chain joins TRBV6-5 and TRBJ2-3; a possible D gene is TRBD2 (6 bases). The CDR3 coding sequence is TGTGCCGGGGCGGGGAGCACGGATTATGCAGATACGCAGTATTTT. This gives the protein CAGAGSTDYADTQYF.